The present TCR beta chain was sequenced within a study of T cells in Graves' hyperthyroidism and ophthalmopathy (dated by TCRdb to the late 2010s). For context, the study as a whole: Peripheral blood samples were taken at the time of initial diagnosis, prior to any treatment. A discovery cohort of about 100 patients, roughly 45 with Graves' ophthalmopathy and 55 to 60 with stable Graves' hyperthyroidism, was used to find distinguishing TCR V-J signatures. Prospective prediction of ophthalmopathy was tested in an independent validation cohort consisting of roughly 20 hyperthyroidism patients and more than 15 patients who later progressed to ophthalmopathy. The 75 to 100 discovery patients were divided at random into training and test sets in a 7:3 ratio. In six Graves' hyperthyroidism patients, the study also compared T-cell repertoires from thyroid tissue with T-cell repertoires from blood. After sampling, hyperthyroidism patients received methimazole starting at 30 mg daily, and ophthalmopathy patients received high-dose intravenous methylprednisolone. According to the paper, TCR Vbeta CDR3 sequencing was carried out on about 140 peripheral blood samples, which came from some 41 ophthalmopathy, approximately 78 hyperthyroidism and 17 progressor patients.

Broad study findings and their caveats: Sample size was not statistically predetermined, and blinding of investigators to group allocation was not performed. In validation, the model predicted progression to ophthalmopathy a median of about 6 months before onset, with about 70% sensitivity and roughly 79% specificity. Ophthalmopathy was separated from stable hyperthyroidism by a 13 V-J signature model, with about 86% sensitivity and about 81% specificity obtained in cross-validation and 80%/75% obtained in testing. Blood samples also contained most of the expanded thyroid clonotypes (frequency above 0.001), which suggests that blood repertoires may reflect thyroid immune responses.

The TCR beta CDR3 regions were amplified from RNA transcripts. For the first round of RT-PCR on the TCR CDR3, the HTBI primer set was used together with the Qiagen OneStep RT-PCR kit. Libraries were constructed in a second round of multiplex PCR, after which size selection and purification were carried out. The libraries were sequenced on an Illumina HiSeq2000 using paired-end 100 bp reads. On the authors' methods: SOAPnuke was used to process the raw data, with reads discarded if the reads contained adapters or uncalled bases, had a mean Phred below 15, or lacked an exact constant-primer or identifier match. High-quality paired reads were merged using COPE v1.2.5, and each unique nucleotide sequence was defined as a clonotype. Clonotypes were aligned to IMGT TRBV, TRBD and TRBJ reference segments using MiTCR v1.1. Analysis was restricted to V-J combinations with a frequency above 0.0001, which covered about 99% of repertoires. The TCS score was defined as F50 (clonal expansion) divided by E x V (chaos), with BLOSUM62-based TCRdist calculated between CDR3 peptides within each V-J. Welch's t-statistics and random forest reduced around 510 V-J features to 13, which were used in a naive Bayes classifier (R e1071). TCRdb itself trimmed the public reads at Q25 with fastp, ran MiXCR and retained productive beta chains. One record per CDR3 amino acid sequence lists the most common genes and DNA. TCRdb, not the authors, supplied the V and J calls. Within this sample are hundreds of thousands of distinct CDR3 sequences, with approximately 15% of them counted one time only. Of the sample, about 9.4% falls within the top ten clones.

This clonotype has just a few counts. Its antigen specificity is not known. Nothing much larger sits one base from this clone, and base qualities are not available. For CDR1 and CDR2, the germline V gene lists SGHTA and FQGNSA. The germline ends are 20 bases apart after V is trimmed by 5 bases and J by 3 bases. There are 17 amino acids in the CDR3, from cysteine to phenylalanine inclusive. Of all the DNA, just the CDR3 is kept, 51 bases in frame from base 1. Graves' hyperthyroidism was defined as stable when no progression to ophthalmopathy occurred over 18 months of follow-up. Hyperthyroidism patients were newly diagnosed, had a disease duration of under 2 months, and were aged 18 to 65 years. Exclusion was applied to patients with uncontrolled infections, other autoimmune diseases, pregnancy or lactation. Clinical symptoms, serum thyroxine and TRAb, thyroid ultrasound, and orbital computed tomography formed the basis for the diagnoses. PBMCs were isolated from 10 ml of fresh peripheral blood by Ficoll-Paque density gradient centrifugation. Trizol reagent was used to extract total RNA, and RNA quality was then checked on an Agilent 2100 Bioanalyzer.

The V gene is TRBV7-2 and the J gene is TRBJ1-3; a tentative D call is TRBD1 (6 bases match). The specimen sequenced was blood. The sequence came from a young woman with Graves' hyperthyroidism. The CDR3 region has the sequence CASSPRQVIKYGNTIYF. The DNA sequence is TGTGCCAGCAGCCCAAGACAGGTTATAAAGTATGGAAACACCATATATTTT.